Presented here are 32 T cell receptor beta chains from one specimen sequenced in a study of blood T cell repertoires in COVID-19. Measured with immunoSEQ multiplex PCR; TCRdb has only the in-frame clones, and not every one. The sample lists about 250,000 clones, about 86% occurring once. The sample taken for sequencing was peripheral blood. These receptors were taken from a man older than 75 with acute or convalescent COVID-19.

V and J are TRBV28 and TRBJ1-5; TRBD1 agrees at 7 bases. This CDR3 region has 15 residues. V was clipped by 3 bases and J by 4 bases; unmatched bases: 6. Germline V CDR1 and CDR2: MDHEN, SYDVKM. Here the CDR3 reads CASSLAGGANQPQHF. As DNA, the CDR3 is TGTGCCAGCAGTTTGGCAGGGGGTGCAAATCAGCCCCAGCATTTT.

This clone is a singleton in its sample. The chain couples TRBV30 to TRBJ1-2; possible D gene TRBD1, 5 bases. The V gene lost 4 bases and the J gene lost 6 bases, with 15 bases spanning the gap. The CDR3 spans 13 residues. CDR1 and CDR2 from the germline V gene are GTSNPN and SVGIG (reference sequence). CDR3 region: CAWTRLPGDGYTF. The CDR3 region has the DNA TGTGCCTGGACCCGGCTCCCGGGGGATGGCTACACCTTC.

The table lists this clone with a few counts. This chain uses TRBV7-9 with TRBJ2-3, with 8 bases matching TRBD2. The CDR3 sequence is 17 residues long. Per germline, CDR1 SEHNR and CDR2 FQNEAQ (reference sequence). Trimming at V came to 5 bases and at J to 4 bases, leaving 14 bases not matched to a gene. The CDR3 DNA follows: TGTGCCAGCAGCCCACCGAGGGGCGGGGGGCCGGCAGATACGCAGTATTTT. Translating it yields CASSPPRGGGPADTQYF.

The chain carries TRBV24-1 and TRBJ1-5; D may be TRBD1 (5 bases). Germline-derived CDR1 and CDR2 are KGHDR and SFDVKD. The CDR3 has 13 residues. The ends were cut back, 5 bases at V and 5 bases at J, with 9 bases in the middle. CDR3 DNA: TGTGCCACCAGTGCCGGGGGTTATCAGCCCCAGCATTTT. Residues: CATSAGGYQPQHF.

The chain uses TRBV5-1 and TRBJ2-4, with 8 bases lining up with TRBD1. CDR1 SGHRS and CDR2 YFSETQ come from the germline V gene. J lost 8 bases, V lost 4 bases, and 5 bases had no gene match. This CDR3 contains 13 residues. CDR3 loop: CASSRTGSDIQYF. DNA for the CDR3: TGCGCCAGCAGCCGGACAGGGTCGGACATTCAGTACTTC. Based on the CDR3 plus reference TRBV5-1 and TRBJ2-4, the full variable domain is KAGVTQTPRYLIKTRGQQVTLSCSPISGHRSVSWYQQTPGQGLQFLFEYFSETQRNKGNFPGRFSGRQFSNSRSEMNVSTLELGDSALYLCASSRTGSDIQYFGAGTRLSVL.

The rearrangement joins TRBV7-9 to TRBJ2-5; D perhaps matches TRBD2 (5 bases). Trimming took 5 bases from V and 2 from J, leaving 9 bases between them. The length of the CDR3 is 13 residues. CDR1 SEHNR and CDR2 FQNEAQ come from the germline V gene (reference sequence). The CDR3: CASSHPGQETQYF. The CDR3 DNA follows: TGTGCCAGCAGCCACCCGGGGCAAGAGACCCAGTACTTC.

The J gene is TRBJ1-5, the V gene TRBV30; D may be TRBD1 (5 bases). CDR3 length: 15 amino acids. Trimming left V 4 bases short and J 4 bases short, with 17 bases between. Germline V gives CDR1 GTSNPN, CDR2 SVGIG (reference sequence). The CDR3: CAWTKGTGTNQPQHF. As DNA, the CDR3 is TGTGCCTGGACCAAGGGAACAGGCACAAATCAGCCCCAGCATTTT.

This sequence joins TRBV6-2 or TRBV6-3 and TRBJ1-1; 8 bases map to TRBD1. Germline trimming cut 5 bases from V and 5 bases from J; bases unmatched to any gene: 10. This CDR3 has 15 amino acids. Germline CDR1 is MNHEY and CDR2 is SVGEGT. CDR3 nucleotides: TGTGCCAGCAGTACCGCTCACAGGGGGAGTACTGAAGCTTTCTTT. Its protein is CASSTAHRGSTEAFF.

The chain joins TRBV5-5 to TRBJ1-5, with 7 bases that match TRBD1. Looked up from germline, CDR1 is SGHKS and CDR2 is YYEKEE (reference sequence). The CDR3 contains 15 residues. V was pared by 6 bases and J by 1 base, with 7 bases of the junction left unmatched. Here the CDR3 reads CASTLTGSSNQPQHF. CDR3 DNA sequence: TGTGCCAGCACCCTGACAGGGTCGAGCAATCAGCCCCAGCATTTT.

CDR3 coding DNA: TGTGCCAGCAGGGCCGGGACAGGGAATTCACCCCTCCACTTT. Its protein product is CASRAGTGNSPLHF. The V and J genes are TRBV2 and TRBJ1-6; the match to TRBD1 covers 9 bases. Unmatched junction bases numbered 4, after V lost 6 bases and J lost 7 bases. Germline V lookup: CDR1 SNHLY, CDR2 FYNNEI. CDR3 size: 14 residues.

Note on this clone: The same CDR3 can be traced to other DNA sequences in this sample. V gene TRBV25-1 combines with J gene TRBJ1-2; tentatively, D is TRBD1 (5 bases). The germline V gene encodes CDR1 MGHDK and CDR2 SYGVNS. The V end was cut by 1 base, the J end by 4 bases, with 10 bases between. The CDR3 covers 14 residues. CDR3 in amino acids: CASSESQGGYGYTF. In DNA, the CDR3 is TGTGCCAGCAGTGAATCTCAGGGAGGCTATGGCTACACCTTC.

The table lists this clone with a few counts. The J gene is TRBJ2-7, the V gene TRBV5-1; 10 bases match TRBD1. CDR3 length: 15 amino acids. CDR1 and CDR2 from the germline V gene are SGHRS and YFSETQ. V was pared by 1 base and J by 5 bases, with 6 bases of the junction left unmatched. CDR3 sequence reads: CASSLPRDRGDEQYF. CDR3 in DNA: TGCGCCAGCAGCTTGCCCAGGGACAGGGGCGACGAGCAGTACTTC.

V gene TRBV19 combines with J gene TRBJ1-2; 7 positions match TRBD1. Trimming removed 6 bases from V and 4 bases from J; junction bases left unmatched: 8. Per germline, CDR1 LNHDA and CDR2 SQIVND (reference sequence). The CDR3 spans 14 residues. For the CDR3, the DNA is TGTGCCAGTAGCGATCAGGGGGGCATCTATGGCTACACCTTC. This codes for CASSDQGGIYGYTF.

The chain is built from TRBV5-1 and TRBJ1-4, with D uncertain. Germline CDR1 SGHRS, CDR2 YFSETQ. The CDR3 spans 16 residues. Deletions cut 7 bases from V and 4 bases from J, with 20 bases between. This CDR3 is CASSGREGRSNEKLFF. CDR3 DNA sequence: TGCGCCAGCTCGGGCCGTGAGGGCCGGAGTAATGAAAAACTGTTTTTT. Full variable domain (outside the CDR3, taken from reference TRBV5-1 and TRBJ1-4): KAGVTQTPRYLIKTRGQQVTLSCSPISGHRSVSWYQQTPGQGLQFLFEYFSETQRNKGNFPGRFSGRQFSNSRSEMNVSTLELGDSALYLCASSGREGRSNEKLFFGSGTQLSVL.

This clone appeared once. As DNA, the CDR3 is TGTGCCAGCAGCTCCTACCGACTAGCGGGAGCAGAGACCCAGTACTTC. This codes for CASSSYRLAGAETQYF. The chain joins TRBV7-7 to TRBJ2-5, with 12 positions matching TRBD2. CDR1 is SSHAT, CDR2 FNYEAQ, per germline (reference sequence). This CDR3 contains 16 residues. V trimming: 4 bases; J trimming: 4 bases; junction bases outside the gene matches: 7. The whole variable domain, filled in from reference TRBV7-7 and TRBJ2-5, reads GAGVSQSPRYKVTKRGQDVTLRCDPISSHATLYWYQQALGQGPEFLTYFNYEAQPDKSGLPSDRFSAERPEGSISTLTIQRTEQRDSAMYRCASSSYRLAGAETQYFGPGTRLLVL.

The genes are TRBV3-1 (or the pseudogene TRBV3-2) and TRBJ2-7; 11 bases map to TRBD2. The ends lost 4 bases at V and 0 bases at J; junction bases unmatched: 5. This CDR3 has 16 amino acids. From germline, CDR1 is LGHDT and CDR2 YNNKEL (reference sequence). The CDR3 region has the DNA TGTGCCAGCAGCCTAGGACTAGCGGGCGTCTCCTACGAGCAGTACTTC. Its protein is CASSLGLAGVSYEQYF.

CDR3 amino acids: CASSPSPGLAGEQTDTQYF. CDR3 in DNA: TGTGCCAGCAGCCCTTCCCCGGGACTAGCGGGGGAACAAACAGATACGCAGTATTTT. The gene calls are TRBV3-1 (or the pseudogene TRBV3-2) and TRBJ2-3, with 14 bases identical to TRBD2. After removal of 4 bases from V and 3 bases from J, the junction contained 12 bases not matched to a gene. The CDR3 runs to 19 residues. Germline CDR1 and CDR2: LGHDT and YNNKEL (reference sequence).

The rearrangement links TRBV24-1 to TRBJ1-1; 10 positions agree with TRBD1. In germline, CDR1 is KGHDR, CDR2 SFDVKD. The CDR3 is made up of 12 amino acids. Trimming took 9 bases from V and 7 from J; bases not matched to a gene: 4. DNA of the CDR3: TGTGCCACCGGGACAGGGGTAGGTGAAGCTTTCTTT. Protein product: CATGTGVGEAFF.

The chain combines TRBV28 with TRBJ1-2; D unresolved. The CDR3 extends over 13 amino acids. Deletions cut 7 bases from V and 2 bases from J, with 11 bases between. CDR1 is MDHEN, CDR2 SYDVKM, per germline. CDR3 nucleotides: TGTGCCAGCAAAATCGGTCTCAACTATGGCTACACCTTC. Encoded protein: CASKIGLNYGYTF.

This chain joins TRBV3-1 (or the pseudogene TRBV3-2) and TRBJ1-5; 7 bases are a match to TRBD1. V gave up 3 bases and J gave up 2 bases; unmatched junction bases: 4. CDR3 length equals 15 residues. Germline assignment: CDR1 LGHDT and CDR2 YNNKEL (reference sequence). The CDR3 reads CASSQFGQGNQPQHF. CDR3 coding DNA: TGTGCCAGCAGCCAGTTCGGACAGGGCAATCAGCCCCAGCATTTT.

The rearrangement links TRBV9 to TRBJ2-7, with D possibly TRBD1 on 6 matching bases. The V and J ends lost 2 bases and 7 bases respectively, with 13 bases between them. CDR3 length equals 13 residues. Germline loops: CDR1 SGDLS, CDR2 YYNGEE. The CDR3 loop reads CASSVTGTGEQYF. The DNA for the CDR3 is TGTGCCAGCAGCGTCACAGGGACGGGGGAGCAGTACTTC.

CDR3 region: CASRKPDSSYEQYF. The CDR3 coding sequence is TGTGCCAGCCGCAAACCTGACAGCTCCTACGAGCAGTACTTC. The chain links TRBV5-4 to TRBJ2-7, with D maybe TRBD1 (5 bases). Per the germline V gene, CDR1 is SGHNT and CDR2 is YYREEE (reference sequence). V lost 7 bases, J lost 0 bases, and 14 bases lay in between. The CDR3 is 14 amino acids.

The V and J genes are TRBV4-1 and TRBJ1-4, with D possibly being TRBD1 (6 bases). This CDR3 has 16 amino acids. V lost 0 bases and J lost 8, with 16 bases in between. CDR1 and CDR2 from the germline V gene are MGHRA and YSYEKL. The CDR3 reads CASSQDGGAPGEKLFF. Written as DNA, the CDR3 is TGCGCCAGCAGCCAAGATGGGGGCGCACCCGGGGAAAAACTGTTTTTT.

DNA for the CDR3: TGTGCCAGCAGGGAAAGGGGTTCAGATGAAGCTTTCTTT. Protein: CASRERGSDEAFF. The genes are TRBV2 and TRBJ1-1; D is possibly TRBD1 (5 bases). This CDR3 is built from 13 residues. Germline CDR1 is SNHLY and CDR2 is FYNNEI. Trimming took 6 bases from V and 7 from J, leaving 15 bases between them.

The rearrangement uses TRBV11-3 and TRBJ1-3; no reliable D call. Looked up from germline, CDR1 is SGHNT and CDR2 is YENEEA. The V end was cut by 3 bases, the J end by 0 bases, with 12 bases between. This CDR3 comprises 16 residues. CDR3 loop: CASSLGVASSGNTIYF. The CDR3 DNA sequence: TGTGCCAGCAGCTTGGGAGTGGCGAGCTCTGGAAACACCATATATTTT. The full variable domain, completed using reference TRBV11-3 and TRBJ1-3, is EAGVVQSPRYKIIEKKQPVAFWCNPISGHNTLYWYLQNLGQGPELLIRYENEEAVDDSQLPKDRFSAERLKGVDSTLKIQPAELGDSAVYLCASSLGVASSGNTIYFGEGSWLTVV.

This clone showed up just once. This rearrangement joins TRBV21-1 to TRBJ1-3. TRBV21-1 is recorded as a pseudogene. The CDR3 has 13 amino acids. CDR3 amino acids: CASTRDSGNTIYF. CDR3 bases: TGTGCCAGCACGAGGGACTCTGGAAACACCATATATTTT.

This clone was seen more than once but under ten times. The chain is built from TRBV6-6 and TRBJ1-5; 8 nucleotides agree with TRBD1. The CDR3 length is 14 residues. V trimming: 6 bases; J trimming: 6 bases; junction bases outside the gene matches: 7. CDR1 and CDR2 (germline): MNHNY, SVGAGI (reference sequence). CDR3 sequence (DNA): TGTGCCAGCAGCACGACAGGGGTAGGTCAGCCCCAGCATTTT. Its translation is CASSTTGVGQPQHF.

This clone has only one observation. The V gene is TRBV3-1 (or the pseudogene TRBV3-2), the J gene TRBJ1-5; TRBD1 is a possible D gene (5 bases). Germline CDR1 and CDR2: LGHDT and YNNKEL (reference sequence). Trimming took 1 base from V and 2 from J, leaving 12 bases between them. The CDR3 runs to 16 residues. The CDR3 DNA is TGTGCCAGCAGCCAAGCAGGGAGGGAAGGCAATCAGCCCCAGCATTTT. Its translation: CASSQAGREGNQPQHF.

The chain combines TRBV7-9 with TRBJ1-6; 8 nucleotides line up with TRBD1. The CDR3 is 13 amino acids. The ends lost 7 bases at V and 10 bases at J; junction bases unmatched: 6. The germline CDR1 and CDR2 sequences are SEHNR and FQNEAQ (reference sequence). The CDR3 region is CASNGQGQSPLHF. The CDR3 bases are TGTGCCAGCAACGGACAGGGTCAGTCACCCCTCCACTTT.

The chain is built from TRBV7-2 and TRBJ2-5; no clear D gene. This CDR3 contains 13 residues. Germline V CDR1 and CDR2: SGHTA, FQGNSA. The V and J ends lost 1 base and 5 bases respectively, with 8 bases between them. The CDR3 spells CASSLGVSETQYF. CDR3 coding DNA: TGTGCCAGCAGCTTAGGAGTTTCCGAGACCCAGTACTTC.

This clone was counted between two and nine times. This sequence joins TRBV3-1 (or the pseudogene TRBV3-2) and TRBJ1-2, with 7 bases that match TRBD1. After removal of 0 bases from V and 2 bases from J, the junction contained 12 bases not matched to a gene. The CDR3 contains 18 residues. The germline gives CDR1 LGHDT, CDR2 YNNKEL (reference sequence). The CDR3 DNA sequence: TGTGCCAGCAGCCAAGAAGGGGGCCAGGCAGGGAAGAACTATGGCTACACCTTC. It yields the protein CASSQEGGQAGKNYGYTF.

CDR3 residues: CASSKSTPGQGVAGNTIYF. The CDR3 nucleotides are TGTGCCAGCAGCAAGAGTACCCCGGGACAGGGCGTAGCTGGAAACACCATATATTTT. The chain couples TRBV7-2 to TRBJ1-3; TRBD1 agrees at 9 bases. This CDR3 comprises 19 residues. Germline CDR1 SGHTA, CDR2 FQGNSA. V lost 5 bases to trimming and J lost 2 bases; unmatched junction nucleotides: 16.